This note documents a single T cell receptor (beta chain) sequence. The record originates from a study of blood T cell repertoires in COVID-19. Looking at the study overall: Sample material is recorded as cDNA or gDNA derived from T cells, B-cell-depleted T cells, or PBMCs.

As processed by the authors: Estimated nucleated cell counts came from reference gene primer amplification. Clones were read by immunoSEQ multiplex PCR, and TCRdb kept only the in-frame ones, dropping some. Clone size and V and J calls were adopted from that table, with D and trimming inferred from the DNA. The repertoire holds 150,000 to 200,000 clones, with over 80% as singletons. With V trimmed by 2 bases and J by 4 bases, 9 bases remained unmatched. From germline, CDR1 is LNHDA and CDR2 SQIVND (reference sequence). The CDR3 covers 16 residues. This chain joins TRBV19 and TRBJ2-5, with 8 bases aligning to TRBD1. Sequencing was done on a sample of peripheral blood. This TCR derives from a man aged 70 or older who had recovered from COVID-19. The CDR3, as DNA: TGTGCCAGTAGTATACGAACAGGGGGATTGGGAGAGACCCAGTACTTC. As protein: CASSIRTGGLGETQYF.